The clone carrying this T cell receptor beta chain occurred a few times. Its antigen is not known. These data are taken from a study of T cells in localized non-small cell lung cancer. Study results and caveats: Tumor showed lower T cell clonality than uninvolved adjacent lung, where it was highest. Only one tumor region was sequenced, so heterogeneity remains possible. Higher blood T cell density went with longer overall survival. Appearances in adjacent lung were noted for a median 57 of the top 100 tumor clones.

Data came from immunoSEQ multiplex PCR; TCRdb stores just in-frame clones and leaves some out. Among 32,000 or so clones listed, roughly nine tenths were seen once. This clonotype originated in a man aged 40 to 70 with stage I lung adenocarcinoma. The starting material was peripheral blood, obtained before any cancer treatment.

The CDR3 loop reads CASSERYAKNIQYF. In DNA form, the CDR3 reads TGTGCCAGCAGTGAAAGGTACGCCAAAAACATTCAGTACTTC. V gene TRBV6-1 combines with J gene TRBJ2-4; no clear D gene. With 2 bases removed from V and 1 base from J, the gap between germline ends came to 6 bases. Germline loops: CDR1 MNHNS, CDR2 SASEGT. This CDR3 contains 14 residues.